Presented here are 10 T cell receptor beta chains from one specimen sequenced in a study of blood T cell repertoires in COVID-19. The repertoire was sequenced with immunoSEQ multiplex PCR; TCRdb's copy has only in-frame clones and lacks some. Of about 130,000 clones in the sample, around 73% were seen once. Sequenced material: peripheral blood. These TCRs come from a man in his fifties or sixties who had recovered from COVID-19.

This sequence joins TRBV5-4 and TRBJ2-1, with 9 bases matching TRBD1. The trim removed 4 bases at V and 8 bases at J, leaving 7 bases unmatched. The CDR3 is made up of 14 amino acids. Germline CDR1 reads SGHNT; CDR2 reads YYREEE (reference sequence). CDR3 amino acids: CASSPGTGRHEQFF. The CDR3 DNA reads as TGTGCCAGCAGCCCCGGGACAGGGAGGCATGAGCAGTTCTTC.

The rearrangement uses TRBV10-3 and TRBJ2-7, with a possible D match to TRBD1 (6 bases). Germline assignment: CDR1 ENHRY and CDR2 SYGVKD. CDR3 size: 12 residues. V was pared by 10 bases and J by 4 bases, with 14 bases between. CDR3 DNA: TGTGCCACCCGGGACACTTTATACGAGCAGTACTTC. This gives the protein CATRDTLYEQYF.

The V and J genes are TRBV11-3 and TRBJ2-1, with 8 bases matching TRBD2. This CDR3 spans 15 amino acids. V shed 5 bases and J 8 bases; nucleotides not matched to a gene: 11. Germline V gene data show CDR1 as SGHNT and CDR2 as YENEEA. The CDR3 bases are TGTGCCAGCAGCCAAAGCGGGAGAAGGAGCGATGAGCAGTTCTTC. It specifies CASSQSGRRSDEQFF.

The chain uses TRBV4-3 and TRBJ1-6; D perhaps matches TRBD1 (5 bases). The CDR3 has 15 residues. The V end lost 0 bases, the J end lost 5 bases, and 8 bases lay between the germline ends. CDR1 LGHNA and CDR2 YSLEER come from the germline V gene. The CDR3 DNA follows: TGCGCCAGCAGCCAAGATCGGACAAATAATTCACCCCTCCACTTT. It specifies CASSQDRTNNSPLHF.

V is TRBV19 and J is TRBJ2-5; TRBD2 is a possible D gene (6 bases). The germline V gene encodes CDR1 LNHDA and CDR2 SQIVND (reference sequence). The CDR3 is 13 amino acids. Between the trimmed V and J ends, which lost 6 bases and 5 bases, there was a span of 13 bases. In DNA, the CDR3 is TGTGCCAGTAGCGGGGGTTTGTGGGAGACCCAGTACTTC. Encoded protein: CASSGGLWETQYF.

The chain couples TRBV28 to TRBJ1-2; 7 bases are a match to TRBD1. After removal of 5 bases from V and 4 bases from J, the junction contained 10 bases not matched to a gene. This CDR3 region has 15 residues. CDR1 and CDR2 from the germline V gene are MDHEN and SYDVKM. CDR3 nucleotides: TGTGCCAGCAGTCCCCACCGACAGGGTGTCTATGGCTACACCTTC. This codes for CASSPHRQGVYGYTF.

V is TRBV9 and J is TRBJ1-2; TRBD1 matches at 10 bases. Germline trimming cut 2 bases from V and 4 bases from J; bases unmatched to any gene: 8. The CDR3 runs to 16 residues. CDR1 and CDR2 from the germline V gene are SGDLS and YYNGEE. The CDR3 nucleotides read TGTGCCAGCAGCGTCCCCGGGACAGGGGCCGGCTATGGCTACACCTTC. Its translation is CASSVPGTGAGYGYTF.

The chain couples TRBV14 to TRBJ2-7; 7 bases line up with TRBD1. CDR1 SGHDN and CDR2 FVKESK come from the germline V gene. V gave up 4 bases and J gave up 8 bases; unmatched junction bases: 5. There are 12 residues in the CDR3. CDR3 loop: CASSPGQAKQYF. In DNA form, the CDR3 reads TGTGCCAGCAGCCCTGGACAGGCAAAGCAGTACTTC.

This chain connects TRBV4-3 to TRBJ2-5; the D is unclear. This CDR3 has 15 residues. Germline loops: CDR1 LGHNA, CDR2 YSLEER. V was trimmed by 0 bases and J by 5 bases, leaving 13 bases between them. CDR3: CASSQDVQTTETQYF. The CDR3 nucleotides are TGCGCCAGCAGCCAAGATGTACAGACGACGGAGACCCAGTACTTC.

The chain uses TRBV5-1 and TRBJ1-2, with 8 bases matching TRBD1. The CDR3 length is 14 residues. J was trimmed by 8 bases and V by 1 base; bases with no gene match: 7. CDR1 and CDR2 (germline): SGHRS, YFSETQ. The CDR3 DNA reads TGCGCCAGCAGCTTGCAAGGACAGGGCGACGGCTACACCTTC. This codes for CASSLQGQGDGYTF. Drawing the rest from reference TRBV5-1 and TRBJ1-2, the complete variable domain is KAGVTQTPRYLIKTRGQQVTLSCSPISGHRSVSWYQQTPGQGLQFLFEYFSETQRNKGNFPGRFSGRQFSNSRSEMNVSTLELGDSALYLCASSLQGQGDGYTFGSGTRLTVV.